The 21 T cell receptor beta chains given below trace back to one sample, sequenced in a study of Graves' ophthalmopathy and Graves' hyperthyroidism. Amplified TCR beta CDR3 regions were obtained using RNA transcripts as template. RT-PCR in the first round used HTBI primers; a second-round multiplex PCR followed. TCRdb analysed the multiplex PCR reads with MiXCR anew, one entry per CDR3 protein. Of 40,000 to 50,000 distinct CDR3 sequences listed, roughly half are singletons. What was sequenced was peripheral blood. These receptor sequences come from an adult man with Graves' ophthalmopathy.

This clonotype showed up many times. This chain uses TRBV20-1 with TRBJ2-2; TRBD1 might be the D (6 bases). V was cut by 0 bases and J by 6 bases, with 11 bases left in between. Germline values: CDR1 DFQATT, CDR2 SNEGSKA (reference sequence). The CDR3 has 14 amino acids. CDR3 loop: CSARDRPGAGELFF. CDR3 DNA: TGCAGTGCTAGAGATCGTCCAGGGGCCGGGGAGCTGTTTTTT.

This clonotype was counted many times. This chain uses TRBV6-1 with TRBJ2-7; D gene uncertain. Trimming took 4 bases from V and 0 from J, leaving 10 bases between them. The CDR3 length is 14 residues. Germline CDR1 MNHNS, CDR2 SASEGT. Here the CDR3 DNA reads TGTGCCAGCAGTGCCAGCTTAAGCTCCTACGAGCAGTACGTC. Translation: CASSASLSSYEQYV.

The table lists this clonotype with many counts. The V call is TRBV20-1, the J call TRBJ2-7; possibly TRBD2 for D (6 bases). Per germline, CDR1 DFQATT and CDR2 SNEGSKA (reference sequence). This CDR3 contains 14 residues. V shed 6 bases and J shed 4 bases, with 19 bases lying between them. The CDR3 reads CSAPGSGDLYEQYF. CDR3 in DNA: TGCAGTGCCCCCGGTTCGGGGGATTTATACGAGCAGTACTTC.

Many counts were recorded for this clonotype. The chain is built from TRBV6-4 and TRBJ1-6; tentatively, D is TRBD1 (5 bases). This CDR3 has 13 residues. The germline gives CDR1 MRHNA, CDR2 SNTAGT. Trimming shortened V by 2 bases and J by 7 bases, and 6 bases separated the two germline ends. This chain's CDR3 is CASSDGDNSPLHF. The CDR3, as DNA: TGTGCCAGCAGTGACGGGGACAATTCACCCCTCCACTTT.

This clonotype was picked up many times. This rearrangement joins TRBV20-1 to TRBJ2-7, with 7 bases aligning to TRBD2. CDR1 DFQATT and CDR2 SNEGSKA come from the germline V gene (reference sequence). V lost 3 bases and J lost 5; bases outside the gene matches: 1. This CDR3 spans 11 amino acids. The CDR3 region has the DNA TGCAGTGCTAGGGGGGGGGACGAGCAGTACTTC. This sequence encodes CSARGGDEQYF.

The J gene is TRBJ1-6, the V gene TRBV10-2; D unresolved. CDR3 length: 13 residues. Germline V gives CDR1 WSHSY, CDR2 SAAADI. V was trimmed by 7 bases and J by 10 bases, leaving 14 bases between them. In nucleotides, the CDR3 is TGCGCCAGCAAGGAGGCGGAGAAGTCACCCCTCCACTTT. Protein: CASKEAEKSPLHF.

The chain joins TRBV5-6 to TRBJ2-7; D remains ambiguous. CDR3 length: 14 residues. Germline CDR1 and CDR2: SGHDT and YYEEEE. Between the trimmed V and J ends, which lost 2 bases and 2 bases, there was a span of 11 bases. In DNA, the CDR3 is TGTGCCAGCAGCTTCCCAGTAAGCCCCTACGAGCAGTACTTC. Translating it yields CASSFPVSPYEQYF.

The chain is built from TRBV19 and TRBJ1-4; no clear D. The CDR3 contains 14 residues. The V and J ends lost 10 bases and 4 bases respectively, with 16 bases between them. The germline V gene has CDR1 LNHDA and CDR2 SQIVND (reference sequence). DNA of the CDR3: TGTGCCAATCACTGCGACCCATTTAATGAAAAACTGTTTTTT. Translation gives CANHCDPFNEKLFF.

V gene TRBV2 combines with J gene TRBJ2-1, with D uncertain. This CDR3 has 13 residues. The germline V gene encodes CDR1 SNHLY and CDR2 FYNNEI. The V and J ends lost 7 bases and 5 bases respectively, with 12 bases between them. CDR3 sequence reads: CASTQERNNEQFF. The CDR3 DNA follows: TGTGCCAGCACCCAAGAAAGGAACAATGAGCAGTTCTTC.

Notes on this clonotype: Germline and junction disagree at one end, which may indicate a read error. The genes are TRBV19 and TRBJ1-2; the match to TRBD1 covers 7 bases. CDR1 is LNHDA, CDR2 SQIVND, per germline (reference sequence). The CDR3 is made up of 13 amino acids. The CDR3 sequence: CASSIQGTYSYTF. CDR3 DNA: TGTGCCAGTAGCATACAGGGGACCTATAGCTACACCTTC.

The genes are TRBV5-6 and TRBJ1-6; D possibly corresponds to TRBD1 (6 bases). Trimming cost V 3 bases and J 7 bases, with 17 bases left between them. In germline, CDR1 is SGHDT, CDR2 YYEEEE. This CDR3 region has 16 residues. CDR3: CASSSRTELGNSPLHF. CDR3 coding DNA: TGTGCCAGCAGCTCGAGGACAGAGCTGGGGAATTCACCCCTCCACTTT.

The genes are TRBV12-3 or TRBV12-4 and TRBJ1-2; D may be TRBD1 (5 bases). The CDR3 consists of 15 residues. V lost 5 bases, J lost 4 bases, and 17 bases lay in between. DNA of the CDR3: TGTGCCAGCAGTCCTCGACAGCCAGGTCCCTATGGCTACACCTTC. Residues: CASSPRQPGPYGYTF.

The rearrangement links TRBV11-2 to TRBJ1-3; no reliable D call. Trimming took 4 bases from V and 0 from J, leaving 10 bases between them. CDR1 SGHAT and CDR2 FQNNGV come from the germline V gene. The length of the CDR3 is 15 residues. CDR3 in DNA: TGTGCCAGCAGCTCACAGCCCAGCTCTGGAAACACCATATATTTT. Residues: CASSSQPSSGNTIYF.

This clonotype was observed many times. J is TRBJ2-2 and V is TRBV6-6, with a possible D match to TRBD1 (6 bases). CDR1 MNHNY and CDR2 SVGAGI come from the germline V gene (reference sequence). This CDR3 has 14 amino acids. V dropped 9 bases and J dropped 0 bases, with 11 bases sitting between them. CDR3 nucleotide sequence: TGTGCCAGTTCAAAGGGGGCGAACACCGGGGAGCTGTTTTTT. It codes for CASSKGANTGELFF.

This clonotype was found once. The chain uses TRBV6-5 and TRBJ2-7, with 7 nucleotides matching TRBD1. The germline V gene encodes CDR1 MNHEY and CDR2 SVGAGI. There are 15 residues in the CDR3. Unmatched junction bases numbered 9, after V lost 5 bases and J lost 2 bases. The CDR3 protein is CASSPRTGETYEQYV. The CDR3, as DNA: TGTGCCAGCAGTCCTCGGACAGGTGAGACCTACGAGCAGTACGTC.

The chain links TRBV5-1 to TRBJ2-7; D is undetermined. Germline values: CDR1 SGHRS, CDR2 YFSETQ. This CDR3 has 14 amino acids. Deletions cut 1 base from V and 6 bases from J, with 14 bases between. CDR3 protein: CASSLPGPSVEQYF. CDR3 coding DNA: TGCGCCAGCAGCTTGCCGGGTCCATCGGTCGAGCAGTACTTC.

By proportion, this clonotype is medium-sized. This chain links TRBV29-1 with TRBJ2-6, with D unclear. The CDR3 is 15 residues long. CDR1 and CDR2 (germline): SQVTM, ANQGSEA. Trimming left V 6 bases short and J 4 bases short, with 16 bases between. CDR3 nucleotide sequence: TGCAGCGTCCTGGGGATAGAGAAGGGGGCCAACGTCCTGACTTTC. This sequence encodes CSVLGIEKGANVLTF.

This clonotype was seen at least ten times. CDR3 region: CASSDGGGWDTGELFF. In nucleotides, the CDR3 is TGTGCCAGCAGCGACGGGGGGGGCTGGGACACCGGGGAGCTGTTTTTT. This chain uses TRBV9 with TRBJ2-2; 8 nucleotides align to TRBD2. J lost 3 bases, V lost 3 bases, and 7 bases had no gene match. Germline CDR1 and CDR2: SGDLS and YYNGEE. This CDR3 spans 16 amino acids.

Many counts were recorded for this clonotype. The chain couples TRBV11-2 to TRBJ2-5; unclear D gene. CDR1 is SGHAT and CDR2 is FQNNGV in the germline V gene. The CDR3 length is 16 residues. Trimming shortened V by 4 bases and J by 0 bases, and 15 bases separated the two germline ends. The CDR3 DNA follows: TGTGCCAGCAGCTCTCAGGAACGTGGGTACCAAGAGACCCAGTACTTC. It specifies CASSSQERGYQETQYF. Complete variable domain (other parts from reference TRBV11-2 and TRBJ2-5): EAGVAQSPRYKIIEKRQSVAFWCNPISGHATLYWYQQILGQGPKLLIQFQNNGVVDDSQLPKDRFSAERLKGVDSTLKIQPAKLEDSAVYLCASSSQERGYQETQYFGPGTRLLVL.

This clonotype turned up a few times. The rearrangement joins TRBV29-1 to TRBJ1-4, with TRBD1 matching over 7 bases. Germline CDR1 reads SQVTM; CDR2 reads ANQGSEA. The CDR3 spans 12 residues. After removal of 6 bases from V and 8 bases from J, the junction contained 6 bases not matched to a gene. The chain's CDR3 is CSVPTGVEKLFF. CDR3 sequence (DNA): TGCAGCGTACCTACAGGGGTGGAAAAACTGTTTTTT.

This clonotype was observed many times. V and J are TRBV6-4 and TRBJ2-2; D is tentatively TRBD1 or TRBD2 (6 bases each). Trimming stripped 2 bases from V and 3 bases from J, with 7 bases between. The CDR3 is 14 residues long. The germline CDR1 and CDR2 sequences are MRHNA and SNTAGT. CDR3 DNA: TGTGCCAGCAGTGACAGGGGGGACACCGGGGAGCTGTTTTTT. Its translation: CASSDRGDTGELFF.